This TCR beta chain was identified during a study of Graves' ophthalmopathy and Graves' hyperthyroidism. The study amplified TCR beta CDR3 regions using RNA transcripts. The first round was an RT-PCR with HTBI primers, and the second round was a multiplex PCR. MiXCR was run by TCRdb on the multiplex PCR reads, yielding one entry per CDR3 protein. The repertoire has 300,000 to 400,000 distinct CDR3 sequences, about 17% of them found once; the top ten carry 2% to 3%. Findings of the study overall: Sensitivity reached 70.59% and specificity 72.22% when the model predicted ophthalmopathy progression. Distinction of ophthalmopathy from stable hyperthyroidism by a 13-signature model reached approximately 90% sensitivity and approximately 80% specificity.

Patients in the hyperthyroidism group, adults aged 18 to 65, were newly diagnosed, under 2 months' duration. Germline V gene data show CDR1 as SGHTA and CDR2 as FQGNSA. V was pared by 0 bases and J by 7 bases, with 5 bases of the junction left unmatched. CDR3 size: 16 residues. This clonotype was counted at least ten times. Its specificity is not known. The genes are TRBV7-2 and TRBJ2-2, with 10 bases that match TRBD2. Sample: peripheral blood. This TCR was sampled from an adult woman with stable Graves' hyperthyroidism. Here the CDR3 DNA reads TGTGCCAGCAGCTTAGCCGGGACTAGCGTGGGCGGGGAGCTGTTTTTT. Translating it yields CASSLAGTSVGGELFF.